The T cell receptor (beta chain) under discussion was sequenced for a study of blood T cells in healthy people across ages (dated by TCRdb to the mid-2010s). Looking at the study overall: In model experiments, template switching captured about one uniquely barcoded TCR beta cDNA molecule for every two T cells. Age-related changes in TCR beta repertoire diversity were measured in the study by deep sequencing normalized with unique cDNA molecular identifiers. Four age groups were formed from the donors: young (average 16 years), middle-aged (more than 35), aged (about 62) and long-lived (around 80). Two additional independent replicas of 1 million unique cDNA reads from the same blood draw were analyzed for two donors (one aged 18 to 30 and one aged 80 or older).

Regarding this clonotype: Its antigen is currently not known. No much larger clonotype is one base removed from it; base qualities were not supplied.

What the work shows at the level of the full study, not this receptor alone: The percentage of naive T cells measured by flow cytometry correlated strongly with observed TCR beta diversity. Conclusive comparison of naive and antigen-experienced compartments was prevented by the profiling of bulk unsorted PBMCs. Estimates of total diversity from one million sequenced T cells were regarded as lower bounds and underestimates. Compared with the aged group, more naive CD4+ T cells, fewer expanded clones and increased TCR diversity were shown by the long-lived group, suggesting age selection. The CMV infection status of donors was not known, potentially confounding age-related changes in expanded clonotypes. Observed TCR beta diversity per million T cells fell roughly linearly with age, and a significant reduction was already apparent by age approximately 40.

The protocol used for the library was 5' RACE. The instrument was an Illumina HiSeq 2500. A second PCR of about 7 to 12 cycles was performed with a sample-barcoded 5' primer and a J-beta primer mix. A unique molecular identifier was introduced onto each TCR beta cDNA molecule by a template-switch 5' adaptor carrying 12 random nucleotides. Each sample yielded at least 2.5 million CDR3-containing paired-end reads. First-strand cDNA was synthesized from all RNA with the Mint cDNA synthesis kit, primed by a TRBC-specific oligonucleotide. Following uracil-DNA glycosylase treatment, a first 18-cycle PCR with universal primers M1SS and BC2_uni_R was performed on all cDNA. The authors' pipeline ran thus. Each sample was normalized by randomly selecting 1 million high-quality reads, each carrying a distinct molecular identifier. Reads sharing molecular identifiers were discarded rather than binned into consensus sequences. MiTCR, with a Q25 quality threshold and the strictest error-elimination algorithm, was used for CDR3 identification, clonotype clustering and error correction. A nonparametric unseen species model using Euler transformation provided a lower-bound estimate of total TCR beta diversity. Using fastp trimming at Q25 and MiXCR clonotype assembly, TCRdb reanalyzed the public sequencing data and kept in-frame beta chains. Each CDR3 protein gets just one entry, which takes the most common genes and DNA from the rows behind it. TCRdb, rather than the study authors, made the V and J calls. The sample table lists 800,000 to 950,000 distinct CDR3 sequences, approximately 32% of them with a count of one. The ten largest clones represent more than 8.5% of the sample.

The donors were some 36 Caucasian individuals from Russia, aged about 6 to 95 years, who were systemically healthy. Approximately 10 milliliters of peripheral blood were collected from each donor into EDTA-treated Vacutainer tubes. Ficoll-Paque density-gradient centrifugation was used to isolate PBMCs, with at least 6 million obtained per sample. Total RNA, at least 5 micrograms per sample, was extracted from PBMCs with Trizol reagent. The percentages of naive CD45RAhigh/CD27high T cells were determined by flow cytometry on a PBMC aliquot from every donor. V is trimmed back by 0 bases and J by 4 bases, and the junction contains 2 bases that no gene match accounts for. CDR1 and CDR2, looked up from the germline V gene, are SGHDN and FVKESK. There are 16 amino acids in the CDR3, from cysteine to phenylalanine inclusive. Only the CDR3 region is kept as DNA, spanning 48 bases read in frame from base 1.

This same sample was also taken into another study, of T cells of mothers and their children. The second study reports: Nine systemically healthy Caucasian individuals served as donors, namely three mothers together with their six children. cDNA synthesis consumed the entire amount of extracted RNA, loaded at about 1.6 ug RNA in each 15 ul reaction. Sample barcodes and 2-4 random nucleotides were added via the M1S primer in the second PCR. Over 8.5 million TCR beta CDR3 reads were obtained for each mother, and about 3 million reads were obtained for each child. TCR recombination output is similarly shaped by thymic selection in related and unrelated pairs, with a minor effect exerted by inherited differences. Normalized repertoire overlap was always slightly but never significantly higher in related than unrelated mother-child pairs. Persistent microchimeric T cell clones were not detected, at a sensitivity of about 100 clones per million clonotypes. In the study, deep NGS was used to compare the TCR beta repertoires of mothers and children, and features distinguishing related mother-child pairs from unrelated individuals were sought. On average, the children were approximately 11 +/- 4 years old, while the mothers were approximately 41 +/- 4 years old. After adapter ligation was performed with NEBNext reagents, the libraries were sequenced on an Illumina HiSeq 2000 with 100+100 nt paired-end reads. Mother and child libraries were prepared a month apart and sequenced in separate runs to prevent cross-contamination. Each donor had between roughly 450,000 and 2,300,000 distinct TCR beta clonotypes identified. Naive TCR beta clonotypes were estimated from low-frequency clonotypes matched to each donor's FACS-determined naive share, without sorting.

This chain joins TRBV14 to TRBJ2-6; 8 bases in the junction line up with TRBD1. Specimen: blood. This clonotype was obtained from a woman between 40 and 50 years old in good health. Read as DNA, the sequence is TGTGCCAGCAGCCAAGACAGGGGGCGCGGGGCCAACGTCCTGACTTTC. This translates into CASSQDRGRGANVLTF.